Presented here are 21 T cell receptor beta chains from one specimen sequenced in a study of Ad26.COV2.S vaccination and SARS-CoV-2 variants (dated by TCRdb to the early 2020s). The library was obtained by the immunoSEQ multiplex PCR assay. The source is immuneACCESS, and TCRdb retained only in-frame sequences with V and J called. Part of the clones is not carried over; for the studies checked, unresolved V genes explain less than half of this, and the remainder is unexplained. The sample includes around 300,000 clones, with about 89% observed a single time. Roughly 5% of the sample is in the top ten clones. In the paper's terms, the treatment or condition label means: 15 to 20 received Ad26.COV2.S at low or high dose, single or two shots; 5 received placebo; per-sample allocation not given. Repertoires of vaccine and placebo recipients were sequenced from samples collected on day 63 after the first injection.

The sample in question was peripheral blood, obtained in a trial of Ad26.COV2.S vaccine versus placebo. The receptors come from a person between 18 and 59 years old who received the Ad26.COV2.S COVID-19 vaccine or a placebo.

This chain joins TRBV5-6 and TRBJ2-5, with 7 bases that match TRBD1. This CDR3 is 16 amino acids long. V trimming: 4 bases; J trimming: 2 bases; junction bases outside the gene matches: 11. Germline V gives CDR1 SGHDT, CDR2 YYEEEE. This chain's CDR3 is CASSEPGQRYQETQYF. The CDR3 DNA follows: TGTGCCAGCAGCGAACCGGGACAGCGCTATCAAGAGACCCAGTACTTC.

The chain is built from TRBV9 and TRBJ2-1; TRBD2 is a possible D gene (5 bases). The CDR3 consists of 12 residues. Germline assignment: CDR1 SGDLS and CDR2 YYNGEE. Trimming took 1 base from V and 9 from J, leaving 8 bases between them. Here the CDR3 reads CASSVTSSEQFF. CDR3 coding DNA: TGTGCCAGCAGCGTAACTAGTAGTGAGCAGTTCTTC.

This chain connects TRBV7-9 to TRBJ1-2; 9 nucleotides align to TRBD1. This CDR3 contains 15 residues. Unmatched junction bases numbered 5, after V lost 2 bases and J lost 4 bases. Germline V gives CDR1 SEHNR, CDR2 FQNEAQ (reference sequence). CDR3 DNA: TGTGCCAGCAGCTTAACAGGGGGCCGGGTCTATGGCTACACCTTC. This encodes CASSLTGGRVYGYTF.

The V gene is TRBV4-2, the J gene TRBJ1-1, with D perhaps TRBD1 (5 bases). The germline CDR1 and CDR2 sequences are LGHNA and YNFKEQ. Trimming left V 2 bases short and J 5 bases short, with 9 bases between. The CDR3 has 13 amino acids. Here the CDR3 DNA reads TGTGCCAGCAGCCAATTCAGGGAAACTGAAGCTTTCTTT. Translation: CASSQFRETEAFF.

DNA for the CDR3: TGCGCCAGCACCCCTAGCGGGAGCACCTACAATGAGCAGTTCTTC. Translation gives CASTPSGSTYNEQFF. This sequence joins TRBV10-2 and TRBJ2-1, with TRBD2 matching over 10 bases. Germline CDR1 and CDR2: WSHSY and SAAADI. The CDR3 covers 15 residues. J gave up 2 bases and V 7 bases, and 5 bases lay outside the gene matches.

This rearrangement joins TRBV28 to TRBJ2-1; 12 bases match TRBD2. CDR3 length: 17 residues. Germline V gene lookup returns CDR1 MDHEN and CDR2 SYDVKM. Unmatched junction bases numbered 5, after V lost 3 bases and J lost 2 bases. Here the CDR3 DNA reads TGTGCCAGCAGTTTCCCGACTAGCGGGAGCACCTACAATGAGCAGTTCTTC. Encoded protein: CASSFPTSGSTYNEQFF.

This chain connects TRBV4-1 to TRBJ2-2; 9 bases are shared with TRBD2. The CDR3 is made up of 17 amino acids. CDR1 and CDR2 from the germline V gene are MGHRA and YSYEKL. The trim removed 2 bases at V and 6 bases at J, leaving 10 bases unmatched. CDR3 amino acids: CASSQFPSGELSGELFF. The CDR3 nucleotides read TGCGCCAGCAGCCAATTTCCTAGCGGGGAACTGTCCGGGGAGCTGTTTTTT.

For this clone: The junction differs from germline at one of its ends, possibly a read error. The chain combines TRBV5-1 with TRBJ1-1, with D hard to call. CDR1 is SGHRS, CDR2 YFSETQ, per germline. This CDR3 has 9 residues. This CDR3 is CASDTEAFF. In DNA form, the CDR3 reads TGCGCCAGCGACACCGAAGCTTTCTTT. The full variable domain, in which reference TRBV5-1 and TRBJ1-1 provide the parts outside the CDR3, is KAGVTQTPRYLIKTRGQQVTLSCSPISGHRSVSWYQQTPGQGLQFLFEYFSETQRNKGNFPGRFSGRQFSNSRSEMNVSTLELGDSALYLCASDTEAFFGQGTRLTVV.

The CDR3 bases are TGTGCCAGCAGTTACCCGACAGACTATAGCAATCAGCCCCAGCATTTT. It encodes CASSYPTDYSNQPQHF. The chain joins TRBV6-2 or TRBV6-3 to TRBJ1-5; D is possibly TRBD1 (5 bases). Germline V gene lookup returns CDR1 MNHEY and CDR2 SVGEGT. CDR3 size: 16 residues. V lost 2 bases and J 0 bases, leaving 11 bases between the germline ends.

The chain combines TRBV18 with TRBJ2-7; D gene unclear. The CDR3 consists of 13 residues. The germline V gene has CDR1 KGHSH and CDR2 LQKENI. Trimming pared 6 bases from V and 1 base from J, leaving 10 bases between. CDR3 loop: CASSRTDSYEQYF. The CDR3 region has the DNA TGTGCCAGCTCTCGGACGGATTCCTACGAGCAGTACTTC.

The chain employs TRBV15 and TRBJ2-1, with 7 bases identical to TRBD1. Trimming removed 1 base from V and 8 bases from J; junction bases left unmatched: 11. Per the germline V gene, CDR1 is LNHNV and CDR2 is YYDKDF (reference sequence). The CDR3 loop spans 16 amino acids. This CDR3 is CATSRVQVRGSDEQFF. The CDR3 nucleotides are TGTGCCACCAGCAGAGTTCAGGTCAGGGGGTCCGATGAGCAGTTCTTC.

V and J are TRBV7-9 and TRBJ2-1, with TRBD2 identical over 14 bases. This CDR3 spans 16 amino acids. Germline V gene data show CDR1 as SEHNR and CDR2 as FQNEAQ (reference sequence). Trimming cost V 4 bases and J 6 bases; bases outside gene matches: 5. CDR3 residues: CASSSGTSGRGNEQFF. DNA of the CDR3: TGTGCCAGCAGCTCAGGGACTAGCGGGAGAGGCAATGAGCAGTTCTTC.

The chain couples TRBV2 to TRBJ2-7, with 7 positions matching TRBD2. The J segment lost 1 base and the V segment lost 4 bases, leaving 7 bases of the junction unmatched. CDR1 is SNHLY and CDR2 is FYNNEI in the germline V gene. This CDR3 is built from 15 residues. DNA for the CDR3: TGTGCCAGCAGTGCCTCAGCGGGATCGTCCTACGAGCAGTACTTC. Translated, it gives CASSASAGSSYEQYF.

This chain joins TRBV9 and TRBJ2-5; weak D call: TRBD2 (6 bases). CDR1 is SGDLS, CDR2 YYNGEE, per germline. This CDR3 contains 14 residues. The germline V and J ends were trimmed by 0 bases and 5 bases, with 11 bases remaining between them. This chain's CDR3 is CASSVEEGGETQYF. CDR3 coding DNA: TGTGCCAGCAGCGTAGAAGAGGGAGGCGAGACCCAGTACTTC.

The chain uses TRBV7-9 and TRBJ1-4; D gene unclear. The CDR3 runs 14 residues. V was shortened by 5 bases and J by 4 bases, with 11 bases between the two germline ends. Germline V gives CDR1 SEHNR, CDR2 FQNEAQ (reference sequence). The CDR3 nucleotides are TGTGCCAGCAGCCTCGAAGGCATTAATGAAAAACTGTTTTTT. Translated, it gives CASSLEGINEKLFF.

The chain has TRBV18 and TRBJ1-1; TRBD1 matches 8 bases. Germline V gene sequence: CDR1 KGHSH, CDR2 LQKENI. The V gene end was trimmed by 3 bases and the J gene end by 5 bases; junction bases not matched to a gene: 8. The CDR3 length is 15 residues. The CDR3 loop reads CASSPGQVRDTEAFF. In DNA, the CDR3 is TGTGCCAGCTCACCGGGACAGGTTAGAGATACTGAAGCTTTCTTT.

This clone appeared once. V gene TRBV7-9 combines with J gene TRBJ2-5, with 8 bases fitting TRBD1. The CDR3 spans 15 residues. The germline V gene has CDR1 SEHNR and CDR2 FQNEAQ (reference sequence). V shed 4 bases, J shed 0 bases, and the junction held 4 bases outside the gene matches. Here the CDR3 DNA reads TGTGCCAGCAGCTCGGACAGGGAAAACCAAGAGACCCAGTACTTC. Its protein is CASSSDRENQETQYF.

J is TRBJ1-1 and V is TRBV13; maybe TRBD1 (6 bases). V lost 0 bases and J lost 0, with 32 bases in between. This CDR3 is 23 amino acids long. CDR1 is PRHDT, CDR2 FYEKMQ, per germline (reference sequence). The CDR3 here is CASSLGILTGTLTDPPMNTEAFF. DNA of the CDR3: TGTGCCAGCAGCTTAGGGATTCTAACCGGGACACTCACCGACCCACCCATGAACACTGAAGCTTTCTTT.

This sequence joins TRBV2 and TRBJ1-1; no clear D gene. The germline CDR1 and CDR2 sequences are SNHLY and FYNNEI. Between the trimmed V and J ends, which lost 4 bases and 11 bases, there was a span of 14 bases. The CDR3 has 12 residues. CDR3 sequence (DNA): TGTGCCAGCAGTGCGGTCCGCGGTTCTGCTTTCTTT. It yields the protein CASSAVRGSAFF.

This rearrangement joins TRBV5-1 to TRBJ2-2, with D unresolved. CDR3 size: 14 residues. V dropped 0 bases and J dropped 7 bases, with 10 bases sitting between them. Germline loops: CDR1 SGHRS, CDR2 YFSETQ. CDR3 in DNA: TGCGCCAGCAGCTTGGGTGGTAGACTCGGGGAGCTGTTTTTT. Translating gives CASSLGGRLGELFF.

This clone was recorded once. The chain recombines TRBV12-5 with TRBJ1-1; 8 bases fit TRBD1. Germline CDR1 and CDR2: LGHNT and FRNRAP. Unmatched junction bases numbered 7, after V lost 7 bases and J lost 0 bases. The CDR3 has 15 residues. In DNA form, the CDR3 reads TGTGCTAGTGACCTCCCGGACAGGGTGAACACTGAAGCTTTCTTT. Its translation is CASDLPDRVNTEAFF.